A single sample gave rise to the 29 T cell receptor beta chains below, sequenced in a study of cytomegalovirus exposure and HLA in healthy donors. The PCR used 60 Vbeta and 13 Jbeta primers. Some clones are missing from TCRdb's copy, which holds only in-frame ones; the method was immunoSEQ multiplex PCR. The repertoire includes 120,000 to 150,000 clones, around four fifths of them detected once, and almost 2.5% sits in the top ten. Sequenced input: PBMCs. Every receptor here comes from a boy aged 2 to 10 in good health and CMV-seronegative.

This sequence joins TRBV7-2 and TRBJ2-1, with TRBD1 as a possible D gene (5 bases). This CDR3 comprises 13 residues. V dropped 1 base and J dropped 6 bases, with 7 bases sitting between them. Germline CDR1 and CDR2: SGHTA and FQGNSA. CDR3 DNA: TGTGCCAGCAGCTTAGAAAGGGGCAATGAGCAGTTCTTC. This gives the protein CASSLERGNEQFF.

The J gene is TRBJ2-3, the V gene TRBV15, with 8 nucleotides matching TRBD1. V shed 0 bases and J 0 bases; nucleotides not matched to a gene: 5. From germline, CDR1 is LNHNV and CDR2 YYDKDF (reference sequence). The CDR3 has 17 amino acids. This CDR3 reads CATSREQGVLSTDTQYF. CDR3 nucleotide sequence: TGTGCCACCAGCAGAGAACAGGGGGTACTTAGCACAGATACGCAGTATTTT.

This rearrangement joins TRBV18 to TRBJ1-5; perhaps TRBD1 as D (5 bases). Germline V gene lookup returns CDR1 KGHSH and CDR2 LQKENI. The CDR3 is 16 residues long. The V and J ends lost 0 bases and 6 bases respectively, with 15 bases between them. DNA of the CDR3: TGTGCCAGCTCACCACCGTCGGGGAGGGGACGTCAGCCCCAGCATTTT. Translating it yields CASSPPSGRGRQPQHF.

The CDR3 loop reads CASSEPIQPAANYGYTF. The CDR3 DNA reads as TGTGCCAGCAGTGAACCCATCCAACCCGCGGCTAACTATGGCTACACCTTC. The J gene is TRBJ1-2, the V gene TRBV6-1; unclear D gene. The germline V and J ends were trimmed by 2 bases and 0 bases, with 16 bases remaining between them. Germline values: CDR1 MNHNS, CDR2 SASEGT. CDR3 size: 17 residues.

In DNA, the CDR3 is TGTGCCAGCAGCTTAGGGCGGAGCTCCTACGAGCAGTACTTC. This encodes CASSLGRSSYEQYF. The V and J genes are TRBV7-8 and TRBJ2-5; D remains unclear. TRBJ2-7 explains the end of the DNA better; the J call may be wrong. The CDR3 sequence is 14 residues long. From germline, CDR1 is SGHVS and CDR2 FQNEAQ.

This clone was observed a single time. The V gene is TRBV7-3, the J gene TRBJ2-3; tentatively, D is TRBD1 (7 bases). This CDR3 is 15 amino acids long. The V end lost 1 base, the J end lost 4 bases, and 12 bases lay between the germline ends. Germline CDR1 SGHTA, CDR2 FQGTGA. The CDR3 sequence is CASSLIGRGADTQYF. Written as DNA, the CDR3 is TGTGCCAGCAGCTTAATTGGCAGGGGGGCAGATACGCAGTATTTT.

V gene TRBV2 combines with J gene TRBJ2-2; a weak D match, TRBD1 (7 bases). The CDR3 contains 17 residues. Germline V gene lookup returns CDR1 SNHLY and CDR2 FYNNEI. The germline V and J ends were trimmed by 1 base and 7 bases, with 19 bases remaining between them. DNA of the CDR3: TGTGCCAGCAGTGAAGTCCGACAGGGAGGACAGGACGGGGAGCTGTTTTTT. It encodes CASSEVRQGGQDGELFF.

The CDR3 region has the DNA TGTGCCAGCCAGGATGGAACGACAGATACGCAGTATTTT. It yields the protein CASQDGTTDTQYF. The chain joins TRBV6-6 to TRBJ2-3, with no clear D. This CDR3 contains 13 residues. Germline V CDR1 and CDR2: MNHNY, SVGAGI (reference sequence). Trimming cost V 8 bases and J 3 bases, with 12 bases left between them.

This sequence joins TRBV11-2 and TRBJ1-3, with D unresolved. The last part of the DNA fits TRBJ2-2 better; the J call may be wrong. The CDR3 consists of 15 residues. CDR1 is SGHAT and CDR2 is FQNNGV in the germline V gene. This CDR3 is CASSLEGLGTGELFF. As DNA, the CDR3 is TGTGCCAGCAGCTTAGAGGGATTAGGCACCGGGGAGCTGTTTTTT.

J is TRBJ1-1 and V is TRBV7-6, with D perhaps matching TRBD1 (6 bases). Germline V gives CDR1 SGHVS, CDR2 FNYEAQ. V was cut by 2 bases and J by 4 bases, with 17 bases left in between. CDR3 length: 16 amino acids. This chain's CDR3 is CASSLSVQGSSTEAFF. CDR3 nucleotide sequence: TGTGCCAGCAGCTTATCAGTACAGGGATCAAGCACTGAAGCTTTCTTT.

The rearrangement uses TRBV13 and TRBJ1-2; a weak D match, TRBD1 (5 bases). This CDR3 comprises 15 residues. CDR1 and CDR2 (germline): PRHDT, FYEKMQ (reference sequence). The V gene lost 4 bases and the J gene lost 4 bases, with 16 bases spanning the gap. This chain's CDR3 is CASSSGRTPLYGYTF. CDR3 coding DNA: TGTGCCAGCAGCTCCGGACGGACACCACTCTATGGCTACACCTTC. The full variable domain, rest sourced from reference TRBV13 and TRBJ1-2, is AAGVIQSPRHLIKEKRETATLKCYPIPRHDTVYWYQQGPGQDPQFLISFYEKMQSDKGSIPDRFSAQQFSDYHSELNMSSLELGDSALYFCASSSGRTPLYGYTFGSGTRLTVV.

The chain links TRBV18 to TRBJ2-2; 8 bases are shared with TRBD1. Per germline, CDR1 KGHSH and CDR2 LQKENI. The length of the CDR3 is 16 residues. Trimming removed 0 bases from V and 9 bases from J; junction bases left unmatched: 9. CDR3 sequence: CASSPPSGGASRELFF. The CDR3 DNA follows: TGTGCCAGCTCACCACCTTCAGGGGGCGCTTCCCGGGAGCTGTTTTTT.

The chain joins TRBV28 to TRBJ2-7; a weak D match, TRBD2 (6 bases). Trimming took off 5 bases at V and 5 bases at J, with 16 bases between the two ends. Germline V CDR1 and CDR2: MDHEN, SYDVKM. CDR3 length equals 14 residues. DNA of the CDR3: TGTGCCAGCAGTGGAGGAGGGCCTTCGGACGAGCAGTACTTC. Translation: CASSGGGPSDEQYF. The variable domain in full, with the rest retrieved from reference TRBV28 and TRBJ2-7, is DVKVTQSSRYLVKRTGEKVFLECVQDMDHENMFWYRQDPGLGLRLIYFSYDVKMKEKGDIPEGYSVSREKKERFSLILESASTNQTSMYLCASSGGGPSDEQYFGPGTRLTVT.

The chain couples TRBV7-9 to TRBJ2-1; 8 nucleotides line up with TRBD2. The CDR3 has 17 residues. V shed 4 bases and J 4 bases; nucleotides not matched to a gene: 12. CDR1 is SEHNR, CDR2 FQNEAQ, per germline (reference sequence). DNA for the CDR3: TGTGCCAGCAGCTCCGGGGGGGGGCAGGGTGTATACAATGAGCAGTTCTTC. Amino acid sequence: CASSSGGGQGVYNEQFF.

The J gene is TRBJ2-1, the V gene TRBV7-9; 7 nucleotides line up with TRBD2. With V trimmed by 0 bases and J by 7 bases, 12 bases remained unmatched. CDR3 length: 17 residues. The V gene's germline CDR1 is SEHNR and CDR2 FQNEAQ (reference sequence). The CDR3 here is CASSLAKGAGVRNEQFF. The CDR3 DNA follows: TGTGCCAGCAGCTTAGCGAAAGGGGCGGGAGTAAGAAATGAGCAGTTCTTC.

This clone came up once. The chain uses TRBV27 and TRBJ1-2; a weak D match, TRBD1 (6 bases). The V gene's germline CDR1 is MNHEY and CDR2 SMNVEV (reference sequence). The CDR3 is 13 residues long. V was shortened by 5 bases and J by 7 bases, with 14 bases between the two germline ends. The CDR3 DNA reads TGTGCCAGCAGTCCTCGTGGGGGCTTTGGCTACACCTTC. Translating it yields CASSPRGGFGYTF.

CDR3 DNA sequence: TGTGCCAGCAGCCACTGGGGGGTCAAAGGAGATACGCAGTATTTT. This sequence encodes CASSHWGVKGDTQYF. This chain joins TRBV14 and TRBJ2-3; possibly TRBD2 for D (6 bases). Germline V gene sequence: CDR1 SGHDN, CDR2 FVKESK. Trimming pared 3 bases from V and 5 bases from J, leaving 15 bases between. CDR3 size: 15 residues.

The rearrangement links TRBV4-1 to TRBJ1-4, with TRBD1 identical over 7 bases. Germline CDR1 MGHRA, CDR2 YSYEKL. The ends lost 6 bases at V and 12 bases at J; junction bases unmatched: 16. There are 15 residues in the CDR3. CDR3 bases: TGCGCCAGCAGTCTCCTTGGGAACAGACAGGGCCAACTGTTTTTT. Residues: CASSLLGNRQGQLFF.

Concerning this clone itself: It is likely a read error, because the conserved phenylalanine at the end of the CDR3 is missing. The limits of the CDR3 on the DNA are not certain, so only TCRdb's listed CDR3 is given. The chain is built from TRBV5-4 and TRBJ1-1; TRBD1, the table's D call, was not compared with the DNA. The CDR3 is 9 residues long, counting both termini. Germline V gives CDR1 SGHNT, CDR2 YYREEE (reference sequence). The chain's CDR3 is CASSCPGFC.

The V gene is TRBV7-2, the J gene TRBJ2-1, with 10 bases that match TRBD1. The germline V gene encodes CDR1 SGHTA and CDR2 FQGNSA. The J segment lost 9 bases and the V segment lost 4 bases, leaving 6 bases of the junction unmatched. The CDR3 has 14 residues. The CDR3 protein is CASSWTGGGSEQFF. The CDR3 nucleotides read TGTGCCAGCAGCTGGACAGGGGGGGGAAGTGAGCAGTTCTTC.

This chain's CDR3 is CASSYGFSGANVLTF. The CDR3 bases are TGTGCCAGCAGTTATGGCTTCTCTGGGGCCAACGTCCTGACTTTC. V usage is TRBV6-5 and J usage is TRBJ2-6; no clear D gene. Deletions cut 3 bases from V and 0 bases from J, with 6 bases between. Per the germline V gene, CDR1 is MNHEY and CDR2 is SVGAGI. CDR3 length equals 15 residues.

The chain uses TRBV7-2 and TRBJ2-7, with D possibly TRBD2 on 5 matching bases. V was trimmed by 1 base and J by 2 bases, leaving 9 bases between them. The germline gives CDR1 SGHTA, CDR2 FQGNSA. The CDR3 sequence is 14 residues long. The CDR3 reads CASSLERGTYEQYF. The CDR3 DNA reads TGTGCCAGCAGCTTAGAACGGGGAACCTACGAGCAGTACTTC. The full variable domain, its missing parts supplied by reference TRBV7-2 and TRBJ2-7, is GAGVSQSPSNKVTEKGKDVELRCDPISGHTALYWYRQSLGQGLEFLIYFQGNSAPDKSGLPSDRFSAERTGGSVSTLTIQRTQQEDSAVYLCASSLERGTYEQYFGPGTRLTVT.

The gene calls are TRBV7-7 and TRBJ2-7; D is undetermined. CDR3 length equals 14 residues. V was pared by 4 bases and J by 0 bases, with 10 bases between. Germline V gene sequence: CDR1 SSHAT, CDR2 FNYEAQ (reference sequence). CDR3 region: CASSSSRNSYEQYF. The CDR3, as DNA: TGTGCCAGCAGCTCCTCTAGGAACTCCTACGAGCAGTACTTC.

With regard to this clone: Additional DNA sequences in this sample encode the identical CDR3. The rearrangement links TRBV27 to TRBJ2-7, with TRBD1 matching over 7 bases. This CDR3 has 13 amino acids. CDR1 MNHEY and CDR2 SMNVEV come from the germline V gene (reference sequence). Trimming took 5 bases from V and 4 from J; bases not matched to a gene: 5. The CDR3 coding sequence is TGTGCCAGCAGTCCCGGGACAGCTTACGAGCAGTACTTC. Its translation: CASSPGTAYEQYF.

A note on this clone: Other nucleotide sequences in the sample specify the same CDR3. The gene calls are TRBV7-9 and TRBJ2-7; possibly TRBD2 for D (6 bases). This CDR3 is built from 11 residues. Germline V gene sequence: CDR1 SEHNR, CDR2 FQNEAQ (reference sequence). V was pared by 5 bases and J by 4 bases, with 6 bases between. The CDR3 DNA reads TGTGCCAGCAGCCGGGGGTACGAGCAGTACTTC. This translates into CASSRGYEQYF.

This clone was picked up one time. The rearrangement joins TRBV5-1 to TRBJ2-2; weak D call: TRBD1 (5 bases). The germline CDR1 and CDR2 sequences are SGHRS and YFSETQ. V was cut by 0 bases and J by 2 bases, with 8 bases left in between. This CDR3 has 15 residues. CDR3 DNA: TGCGCCAGCAGCTTGGGGGGCCGTAACACCGGGGAGCTGTTTTTT. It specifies CASSLGGRNTGELFF.

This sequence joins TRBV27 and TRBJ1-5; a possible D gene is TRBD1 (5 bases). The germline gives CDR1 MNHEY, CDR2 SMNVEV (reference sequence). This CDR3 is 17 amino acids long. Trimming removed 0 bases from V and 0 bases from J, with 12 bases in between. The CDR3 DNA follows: TGTGCCAGCAGTTTATCTCTGGACATCTATAGCAATCAGCCCCAGCATTTT. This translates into CASSLSLDIYSNQPQHF.

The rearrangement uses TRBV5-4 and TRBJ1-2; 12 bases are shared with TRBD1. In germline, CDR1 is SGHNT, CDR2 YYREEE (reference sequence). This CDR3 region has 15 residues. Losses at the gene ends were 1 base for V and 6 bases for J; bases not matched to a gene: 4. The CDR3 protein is CASSLPGQGADGYTF. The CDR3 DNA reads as TGTGCCAGCAGCTTGCCGGGACAGGGGGCAGATGGCTACACCTTC.

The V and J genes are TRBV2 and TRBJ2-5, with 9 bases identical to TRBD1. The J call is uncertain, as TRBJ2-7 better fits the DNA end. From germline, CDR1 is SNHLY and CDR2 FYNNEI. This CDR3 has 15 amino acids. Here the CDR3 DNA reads TGTGCCAGCAGTGCCGGGACAGGGAGGAACTACGAGCAGTACTTC. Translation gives CASSAGTGRNYEQYF.